This TCR beta chain was captured by sequencing in a study of blood T cell repertoires in COVID-19. Original data processing: How many nucleated cells were present was estimated from reference gene primer amplification. Generated by immunoSEQ multiplex PCR, the TCRdb table keeps only in-frame clones and is missing some. The V and J calls and clone size were taken over from that table, and D and trimming were inferred from the DNA. The sample has around 150,000 clones; approximately 80% are singletons. In germline, CDR1 is MNHEY, CDR2 SVGEGT. The CDR3 has 13 amino acids. V gave up 2 bases and J gave up 4 bases, with 8 bases separating them. The cohort comprised adults aged about 18 to 100 years residing in approximately 22 US areas.

The chain is built from TRBV6-2 or TRBV6-3 and TRBJ1-1; TRBD1 might be the D (5 bases). This TCR was sampled from a middle-aged man who had recovered from COVID-19. The sample comprised PBMCs or T cells enriched from blood (not recorded which). The CDR3 nucleotides read TGTGCCAGCAGTTACAGGGGAGGCACTGAAGCTTTCTTT. Residues: CASSYRGGTEAFF.